These T cell receptor beta chains were read from a single sample in a study of blood T cell repertoires in COVID-19. The assay was immunoSEQ multiplex PCR, and TCRdb's table has in-frame clones only and misses some. The repertoire consists of roughly 100,000 clones, with 75% to 90% occurring once and the leading ten covering about 5.7%. Sequenced sample: peripheral blood. These receptor sequences come from a woman in her 50s with COVID-19, enrolled during active disease. Both conserved end residues are part of each CDR3. The D gene is left open where the match is weak. Not all rows give a size; the values are once, few, many and, for expanded clones, a class.

D	size	V	J	CDR3	DNA
TRBD1	-	TRBV7-6	TRBJ2-2	CASSLVGTGVSGELFF	TGTGCCAGCAGCTTAGTCGGGACAGGGGTGTCCGGGGAGCTGTTTTTT
TRBD2	-	TRBV9	TRBJ2-3	CASSEEAGVVGTDTQYF	TGTGCCAGCAGCGAGGAAGCGGGGGTGGTCGGCACAGATACGCAGTATTTT
TRBD1	-	TRBV14	TRBJ2-2	CASSRQGTGELFF	TGTGCCAGCAGCCGACAGGGTACCGGGGAGCTGTTTTTT
TRBD1	-	TRBV6-5	TRBJ1-2	CASREGQGEGGYTF	TGTGCCAGCAGGGAGGGACAGGGGGAGGGAGGCTACACCTTC
-	-	TRBV11-2	TRBJ2-1	CASSSQPGHEQFF	TGTGCCAGCAGCTCTCAACCAGGGCATGAGCAGTTCTTC
-	-	TRBV10-3	TRBJ1-5	CAISEGSNSNQPQHF	TGTGCCATCAGTGAAGGGAGTAATAGCAATCAGCCCCAGCATTTT
-	-	TRBV6-5	TRBJ1-6	CASSYSAGTFNSPLHF	TGTGCCAGCAGTTACTCGGCGGGAACGTTTAATTCACCCCTCCACTTT
-	-	TRBV25-1	TRBJ1-5	CASSEAGNQPQHF	TGTGCCAGCAGTGAGGCAGGGAATCAGCCCCAGCATTTT
TRBD2	-	TRBV9	TRBJ2-7	CASSVAGGPSYEQYF	TGTGCCAGCAGCGTAGCGGGGGGGCCCTCCTACGAGCAGTACTTC
-	-	TRBV11-2	TRBJ1-1	CASSFGTKNTEAFF	TGTGCCAGCAGCTTCGGGACAAAGAACACTGAAGCTTTCTTT
TRBD2	-	TRBV5-1	TRBJ2-3	CASNRGELAGGPRADTQYF	TGCGCCAGCAACAGGGGCGAACTAGCGGGGGGGCCCAGGGCAGATACGCAGTATTTT
-	many	TRBV12-5	TRBJ1-1	CASARGPGAEAFF	TGTGCTAGTGCACGGGGACCGGGGGCTGAAGCTTTCTTT